A single sample is the source of the 5 T cell receptor beta chains below, sequenced in a study of T cells of healthy individuals (dated by TCRdb to 2017 to 2018). Libraries were made using 5' RACE. Sequencing was carried out with an Illumina MiSeq. Clones were called with MiXCR by TCRdb after fastp trimmed the public reads at Q25, and only in-frame beta chains were retained. Entries are consolidated by CDR3 protein sequence, retaining the most common genes and DNA. The sample data list nearly 100,000 distinct CDR3 sequences, and around 17% of these were observed just once. The ten largest account for approximately 5.7% of the sample. The receptors stem from a human donor in good health.

The V gene is TRBV7-3, the J gene TRBJ2-3; TRBD2 matches at 12 bases. The CDR3 has 20 amino acids. Germline CDR1 and CDR2: SGHTA and FQGTGA. Trimming cost V 5 bases and J 3 bases; bases outside gene matches: 18. The CDR3, as DNA: TGTGCCAGCAGCGTAAAGGCTAGCGGGGGGGTAGGTCGTGGTACAGATACGCAGTATTTT. This codes for CASSVKASGGVGRGTDTQYF.

J is TRBJ2-7 and V is TRBV27, with 14 bases that match TRBD2. The CDR3 has 18 amino acids. J gave up 3 bases and V 7 bases, and 14 bases lay outside the gene matches. CDR1 is MNHEY and CDR2 is SMNVEV in the germline V gene (reference sequence). The CDR3 sequence is CASMEGTSGRGSIYEQYF. DNA of the CDR3: TGTGCCAGCATGGAAGGGACTAGCGGGAGAGGATCGATCTACGAGCAGTACTTC.

This clonotype has ten or more counts. The chain couples TRBV28 to TRBJ2-5; D might be TRBD2 (5 bases). The germline V gene encodes CDR1 MDHEN and CDR2 SYDVKM. V lost 4 bases and J lost 0, with 6 bases in between. The CDR3 runs 13 residues. CDR3 DNA sequence: TGTGCCAGCAGTTCCGGGAACCAAGAGACCCAGTACTTC. This gives the protein CASSSGNQETQYF.

The chain has TRBV28 and TRBJ2-1; the match to TRBD2 covers 15 bases. The CDR3 spans 16 residues. In germline, CDR1 is MDHEN, CDR2 SYDVKM. V lost 8 bases and J lost 9; bases outside the gene matches: 11. The CDR3 loop is CASEAYSGLAGGEQFF. Written as DNA, the CDR3 is TGTGCCAGCGAGGCTTATTCGGGACTAGCGGGGGGTGAGCAGTTCTTC.

In its sample, this clonotype was seen a few times. The chain combines TRBV15 with TRBJ2-7; possible D gene TRBD2, 5 bases. V shed 2 bases and J shed 0 bases, with 14 bases lying between them. From germline, CDR1 is LNHNV and CDR2 YYDKDF (reference sequence). The CDR3 totals 16 residues. CDR3 nucleotides: TGTGCCACCAGCAGAACCCCTACGGGGAGCTCCTACGAGCAGTACTTC. It codes for CATSRTPTGSSYEQYF.